Described below is a single TCR beta chain sequence and its context. The table came from immunoSEQ multiplex PCR; TCRdb's copy has only in-frame clones and leaves some out. The data contain 98,000 or so clones, 75% to 85% of them singletons. The entry originates in a study of T cell clones after liver transplantation. Study overall: Pre-transplant mixed lymphocyte reactions yielded third-party-reactive TCRbeta sequences as comparators for graft-donor-reactive sequences. Until 12-24 months post-transplant, subjects got standard immunosuppression and no induction. Timepoints were pre-transplant, pre-withdrawal, and after withdrawal was completed or failed.

V was trimmed by 0 bases and J by 5 bases, leaving 7 bases between them. The CDR3 consists of 13 residues. Germline V gene sequence: CDR1 KGHSH, CDR2 LQKENI. The chain employs TRBV18 and TRBJ2-5; possible D gene TRBD2, 5 bases. This clonotype originated in a human donor who received a liver transplant. The sample in question was CD4+ T cells from blood, obtained before liver transplant. CDR3 coding DNA: TGTGCCAGCTCACCACCGGGGAGCGAGACCCAGTACTTC. Protein product: CASSPPGSETQYF.